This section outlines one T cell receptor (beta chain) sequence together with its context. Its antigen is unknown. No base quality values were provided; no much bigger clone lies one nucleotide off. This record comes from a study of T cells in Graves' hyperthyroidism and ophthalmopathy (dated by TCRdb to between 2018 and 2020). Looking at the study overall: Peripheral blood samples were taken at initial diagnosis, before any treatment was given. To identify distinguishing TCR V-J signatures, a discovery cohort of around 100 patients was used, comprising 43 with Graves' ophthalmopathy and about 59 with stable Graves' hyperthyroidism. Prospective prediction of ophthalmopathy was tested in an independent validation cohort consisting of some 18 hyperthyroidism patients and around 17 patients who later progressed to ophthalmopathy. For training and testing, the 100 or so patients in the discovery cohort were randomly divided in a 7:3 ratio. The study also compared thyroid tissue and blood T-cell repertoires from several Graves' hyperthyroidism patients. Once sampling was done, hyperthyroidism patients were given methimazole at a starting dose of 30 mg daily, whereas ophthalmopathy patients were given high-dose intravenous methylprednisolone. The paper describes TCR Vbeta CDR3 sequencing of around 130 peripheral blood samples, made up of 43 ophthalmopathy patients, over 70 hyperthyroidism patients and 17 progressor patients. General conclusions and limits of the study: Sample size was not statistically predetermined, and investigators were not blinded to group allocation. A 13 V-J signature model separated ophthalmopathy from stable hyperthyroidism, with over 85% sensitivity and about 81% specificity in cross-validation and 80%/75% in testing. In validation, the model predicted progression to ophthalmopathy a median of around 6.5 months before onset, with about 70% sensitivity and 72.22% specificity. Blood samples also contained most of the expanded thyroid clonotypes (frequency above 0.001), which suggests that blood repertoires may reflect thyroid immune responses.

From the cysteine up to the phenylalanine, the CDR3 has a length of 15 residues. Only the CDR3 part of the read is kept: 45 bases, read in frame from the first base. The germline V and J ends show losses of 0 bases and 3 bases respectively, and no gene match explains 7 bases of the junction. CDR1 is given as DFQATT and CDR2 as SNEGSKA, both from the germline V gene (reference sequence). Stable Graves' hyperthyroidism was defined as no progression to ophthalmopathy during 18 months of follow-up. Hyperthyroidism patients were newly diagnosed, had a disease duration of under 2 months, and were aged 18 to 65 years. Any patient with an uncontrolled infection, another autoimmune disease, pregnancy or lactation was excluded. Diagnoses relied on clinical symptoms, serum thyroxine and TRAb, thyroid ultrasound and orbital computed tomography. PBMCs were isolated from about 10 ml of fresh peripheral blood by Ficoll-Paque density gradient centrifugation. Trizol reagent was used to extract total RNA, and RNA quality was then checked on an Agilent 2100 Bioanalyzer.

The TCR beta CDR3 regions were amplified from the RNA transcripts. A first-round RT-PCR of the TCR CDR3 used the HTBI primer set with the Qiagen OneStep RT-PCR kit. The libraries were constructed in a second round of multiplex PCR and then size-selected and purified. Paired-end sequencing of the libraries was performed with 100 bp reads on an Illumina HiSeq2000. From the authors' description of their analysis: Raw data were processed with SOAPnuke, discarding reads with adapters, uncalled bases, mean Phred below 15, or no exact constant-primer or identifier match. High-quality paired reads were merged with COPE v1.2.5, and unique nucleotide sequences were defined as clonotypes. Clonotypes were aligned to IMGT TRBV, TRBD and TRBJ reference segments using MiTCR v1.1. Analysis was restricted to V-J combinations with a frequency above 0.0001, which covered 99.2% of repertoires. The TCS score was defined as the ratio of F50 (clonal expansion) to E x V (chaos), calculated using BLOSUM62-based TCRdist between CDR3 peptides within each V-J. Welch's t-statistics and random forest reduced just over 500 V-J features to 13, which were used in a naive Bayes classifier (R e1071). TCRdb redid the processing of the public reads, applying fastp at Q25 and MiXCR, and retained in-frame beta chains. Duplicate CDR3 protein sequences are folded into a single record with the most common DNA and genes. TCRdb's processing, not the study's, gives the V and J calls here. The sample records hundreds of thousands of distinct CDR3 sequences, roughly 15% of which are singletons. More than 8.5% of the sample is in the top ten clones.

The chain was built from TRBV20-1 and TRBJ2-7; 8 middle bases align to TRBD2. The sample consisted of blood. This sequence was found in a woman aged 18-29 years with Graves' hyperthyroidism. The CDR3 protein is CSARDSWRGDYEQYF. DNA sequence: TGCAGTGCTAGAGACTCCTGGCGGGGGGACTACGAGCAGTACTTC.